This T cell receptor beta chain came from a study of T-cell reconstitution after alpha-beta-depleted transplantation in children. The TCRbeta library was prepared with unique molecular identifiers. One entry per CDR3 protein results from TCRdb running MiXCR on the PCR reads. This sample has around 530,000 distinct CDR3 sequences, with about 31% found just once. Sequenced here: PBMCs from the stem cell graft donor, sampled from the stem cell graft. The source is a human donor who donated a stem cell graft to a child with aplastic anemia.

CDR3 sequence reads: CASSFGSRATGELFF. DNA of the CDR3: TGTGCCAGCAGTTTCGGTAGCAGGGCCACCGGGGAGCTGTTTTTT. The chain recombines TRBV27 with TRBJ2-2; the D gene is possibly TRBD1 (5 bases). The CDR3 consists of 15 residues. Trimming removed 3 bases from V and 4 bases from J, with 12 bases in between. Per germline, CDR1 MNHEY and CDR2 SMNVEV (reference sequence).